The TCR beta chain described here comes from a study of neurological immune-mediated disorders. TCRdb fed the 5' RACE reads into MiXCR, producing one record per CDR3 protein. The sample has more than 25,000 distinct CDR3 sequences, 9.5% to 13% seen once. Germline V gives CDR1 SGHAT, CDR2 FQDESV (reference sequence). This CDR3 comprises 15 residues. V lost 7 bases to trimming and J lost 7 bases, with 20 bases between them. This clonotype was recorded many times. The sequenced sample was PBMCs. The chain uses TRBV11-1 and TRBJ2-1, with D unclear. The sequence came from a woman in her sixties in good health. The CDR3 loop reads CASNHPGSQRNEQFF. As DNA, the CDR3 is TGTGCCAGCAACCATCCAGGCTCCCAAAGGAATGAGCAGTTCTTC.